This is a list of T cell receptor beta chains from one sample in a study of control samples from healthy donors and cancer patients. Produced via immunoSEQ multiplex PCR; TCRdb's table is partial and in-frame only. Here the sample spans 150,000 to 200,000 clones, around 90% being singletons. Sample: blood. These receptors were taken from a woman in her 30s in good health. The CDR3 runs from the conserved cysteine through the conserved F or W. The order of the fields is clone size, J gene, V gene, D gene, CDR3 protein, CDR3 DNA. The D gene is left open where the match is weak. Rows may omit the clone size; those that give it use once, few, many or a size class.

NA	TRBJ2-5	TRBV14	NA	CASSQQLETQYF	TGTGCCAGCAGCCAACAGCTAGAGACCCAGTACTTC
NA	TRBJ2-6	TRBV19	NA	CASSIPTVPVLTF	TGTGCCAGTAGTATACCCACAGTCCCCGTCCTGACTTTC
NA	TRBJ1-1	TRBV4-1	NA	CASSEGQRLNTEAFF	TGCGCCAGCAGCGAAGGCCAGAGACTGAACACTGAAGCTTTCTTT
NA	TRBJ2-5	TRBV10-3	NA	CAISESRGYRETQYF	TGTGCCATCAGTGAGTCCCGGGGCTACAGGGAGACCCAGTACTTC
few	TRBJ2-1	TRBV11-2	TRBD2	CASSPTTGGTSYNEQFF	TGTGCCAGCAGCCCCACAACGGGAGGGACCTCCTACAATGAGCAGTTCTTC
NA	TRBJ1-4	TRBV2	TRBD1	CASNRGGNEKLFF	TGTGCCAGCAACAGGGGGGGAAATGAAAAACTGTTTTTT
NA	TRBJ2-2	TRBV5-1	NA	CASSLAGALGAGELFF	TGCGCCAGCAGCTTGGCCGGGGCACTCGGGGCCGGGGAGCTGTTTTTT
NA	TRBJ1-4	TRBV7-2	NA	CASSLEVLGSGEKLFF	TGTGCCAGCAGCTTAGAAGTGTTGGGATCCGGAGAAAAACTGTTTTTT
NA	TRBJ1-1	TRBV28	NA	CASSSGPIKGAFF	TGTGCCAGCAGTTCCGGGCCCATCAAGGGAGCTTTCTTT
NA	TRBJ1-1	TRBV7-9	TRBD1	CASSVQGGTTEAFF	TGTGCCAGCAGCGTACAGGGGGGGACCACTGAAGCTTTCTTT
NA	TRBJ2-5	TRBV5-1	NA	CASSLVVASETQYF	TGCGCCAGCAGCTTGGTGGTTGCCTCAGAGACCCAGTACTTC
NA	TRBJ2-3	TRBV4-1	TRBD2	CASSRGRLAGGTSTDTQYF	TGCGCCAGCAGCCGGGGAAGACTAGCGGGGGGGACTAGCACAGATACGCAGTATTTT
NA	TRBJ2-7	TRBV18	NA	CASSPGMASSYEQYF	TGTGCCAGCTCACCCGGGATGGCGAGCTCCTACGAGCAGTACTTC
NA	TRBJ2-7	TRBV6-2/TRBV6-3	NA	CASSYAGDYEQYF	TGTGCCAGCAGTTACGCAGGGGACTACGAGCAGTACTTC
NA	TRBJ2-5	TRBV5-6	NA	CASSLGQQETQYF	TGTGCCAGCAGCTTGGGGCAGCAAGAGACCCAGTACTTC
NA	TRBJ1-3	TRBV3-1/TRBV3-2	NA	CASSPSVSSGNTIYF	TGTGCCAGCAGCCCGTCCGTTTCCTCTGGAAACACCATATATTTT
NA	TRBJ2-1	TRBV28	TRBD2	CASSLLGRGNEQFF	TGTGCCAGCAGTTTGCTGGGGCGGGGGAATGAGCAGTTCTTC
NA	TRBJ1-1	TRBV7-9	TRBD1	CASSHVQGGTEAFF	TGTGCCAGCAGCCATGTACAGGGGGGTACTGAAGCTTTCTTT
NA	TRBJ2-7	TRBV6-5	NA	CASSFPGARGEQYF	TGTGCCAGCAGTTTCCCGGGGGCTCGGGGCGAGCAGTACTTC
NA	TRBJ1-3	TRBV2	TRBD1	CASSDGDRAGNTIYF	TGTGCCAGCAGTGATGGGGACAGAGCTGGAAACACCATATATTTT
NA	TRBJ1-3	TRBV3-1/TRBV3-2	NA	CASSHRLTGYSGNTIYF	TGTGCCAGCAGCCACCGCCTCACCGGGTACTCTGGAAACACCATATATTTT
NA	TRBJ2-1	TRBV7-9	NA	CASSLSNEQFF	TGTGCCAGCAGCTTAAGCAATGAGCAGTTCTTC
NA	TRBJ2-7	TRBV5-8	NA	CASSLLGQAYEQYF	TGTGCCAGCAGCTTGCTGGGGCAGGCCTACGAGCAGTACTTC
NA	TRBJ1-1	TRBV19	NA	CASSIVGAEAFF	TGTGCCAGTAGTATAGTGGGCGCTGAAGCTTTCTTT
NA	TRBJ1-2	TRBV5-1	TRBD1	CASSGTGTGLSGYTF	TGCGCCAGCAGCGGGACCGGGACAGGGTTGTCGGGCTACACCTTC
NA	TRBJ2-3	TRBV5-4	NA	CASSLEFGGSLSTDTQYF	TGTGCCAGCAGCTTGGAATTCGGGGGAAGTTTGAGCACAGATACGCAGTATTTT
NA	TRBJ1-1	TRBV7-9	NA	CASSFEMGNWFF	TGTGCCAGCAGCTTTGAGATGGGTAATTGGTTCTTT
NA	TRBJ2-2	TRBV6-5	NA	CASRLDRDTGELFF	TGTGCCAGCAGACTCGACCGAGACACCGGGGAGCTGTTTTTT
NA	TRBJ2-7	TRBV12-3/TRBV12-4	TRBD2	CASSPGLVGEQYF	TGTGCCAGCAGTCCCGGACTAGTGGGCGAGCAGTACTTC
NA	TRBJ2-2	TRBV30	NA	CAWNSGQNTGELFF	TGTGCCTGGAACTCGGGACAGAACACCGGGGAGCTGTTTTTT
NA	TRBJ1-3	TRBV28	NA	CASSLRGGALNTIYF	TGTGCCAGCAGTTTAAGGGGCGGAGCCCTGAACACCATATATTTT
NA	TRBJ2-6	TRBV9	TRBD1	CASSRQGSGANVLTF	TGTGCCAGCAGCAGACAGGGGTCTGGGGCCAACGTCCTGACTTTC
NA	TRBJ1-1	TRBV3-1/TRBV3-2	NA	CASSQDLPGRATEAFF	TGTGCCAGCAGCCAAGATCTTCCCGGAAGGGCCACTGAAGCTTTCTTT
few	TRBJ2-2	TRBV2	NA	CASSEQGRAGELFF	TGTGCCAGCAGTGAACAGGGAAGAGCCGGGGAGCTGTTTTTT
NA	TRBJ1-1	TRBV3-1/TRBV3-2	NA	CASSQVSAEAFF	TGTGCCAGCAGCCAAGTATCGGCAGAAGCTTTCTTT
NA	TRBJ2-2	TRBV5-1	NA	CASSPGLSTGELFF	TGCGCCAGCAGCCCGGGACTGTCGACCGGGGAGCTGTTTTTT
few	TRBJ1-6	TRBV10-3	NA	CAISAGFNSPLHF	TGTGCCATCAGTGCGGGTTTCAATTCACCCCTCCACTTT
NA	TRBJ1-2	TRBV5-1	NA	CASSLGGGRDYGYTF	TGCGCCAGCAGCTTGGGAGGAGGCCGGGACTATGGCTACACCTTC
NA	TRBJ2-6	TRBV6-2/TRBV6-3	NA	CASSYSPRKGNSGANVLTF	TGTGCCAGCAGTTACTCCCCGAGAAAAGGGAACTCTGGGGCCAACGTCCTGACTTTC
NA	TRBJ1-1	TRBV9	NA	CASSVEVRGTTEAFF	TGTGCCAGCAGCGTAGAAGTCCGGGGGACCACTGAAGCTTTCTTT
NA	TRBJ2-3	TRBV5-6	NA	CASSFGTGGGDTQYF	TGTGCCAGCAGCTTTGGGACTGGGGGTGGTGATACGCAGTATTTT
once	TRBJ2-1	TRBV5-6	TRBD2	CASSMTGTRQNNEQFF	TGTGCCAGCAGCATGACCGGGACTAGGCAGAACAATGAGCAGTTCTTC
NA	TRBJ2-5	TRBV6-5	NA	CASRGSGARETQYF	TGTGCCAGCCGGGGCTCGGGGGCCCGGGAGACCCAGTACTTC
NA	TRBJ1-2	TRBV27	TRBD1	CASSLRPGQGMYGGYTF	TGTGCCAGCAGTTTACGACCGGGACAGGGCATGTATGGAGGCTACACCTTC
NA	TRBJ2-5	TRBV6-6	TRBD1	CASSSSHRGRETQYF	TGTGCCAGCAGTTCATCTCACAGGGGAAGGGAGACCCAGTACTTC
NA	TRBJ2-1	TRBV5-1	TRBD2	CASSATSGGTINEQFF	TGCGCCAGCAGCGCCACTAGCGGGGGGACTATCAATGAGCAGTTCTTC
NA	TRBJ2-1	TRBV3-1/TRBV3-2	TRBD1	CASSQDINLETGAHNEQFF	TGTGCCAGCAGCCAAGACATCAACCTCGAGACAGGGGCGCACAATGAGCAGTTCTTC
NA	TRBJ2-1	TRBV28	NA	CASSLPPSDPQFF	TGTGCCAGCAGTTTACCCCCCTCGGACCCGCAGTTCTTC
NA	TRBJ2-1	TRBV4-1	TRBD1	CASSYRGNEQFF	TGCGCCAGCAGCTACAGGGGTAATGAGCAGTTCTTC
once	TRBJ2-2	TRBV28	TRBD1	CASSLWRVLGQGARGGELFF	TGTGCCAGCAGTTTATGGCGAGTTCTGGGACAGGGGGCGCGAGGCGGGGAGCTGTTTTTT
NA	TRBJ2-2	TRBV5-5	NA	CASSFAWGHRVAGELFF	TGTGCCAGCAGCTTTGCCTGGGGGCACAGGGTCGCCGGGGAGCTGTTTTTT
NA	TRBJ1-2	TRBV10-1	TRBD1	CASSESKGGVGYTF	TGCGCCAGCAGTGAGTCCAAAGGGGGCGTTGGCTACACCTTC
NA	TRBJ2-5	TRBV6-1	NA	CASSDGKETQYF	TGTGCCAGCAGTGACGGGAAAGAGACCCAGTACTTC
NA	TRBJ1-4	TRBV15	NA	CATTTRRNEKLFF	TGTGCCACCACCACGCGAAGAAATGAAAAACTGTTTTTT